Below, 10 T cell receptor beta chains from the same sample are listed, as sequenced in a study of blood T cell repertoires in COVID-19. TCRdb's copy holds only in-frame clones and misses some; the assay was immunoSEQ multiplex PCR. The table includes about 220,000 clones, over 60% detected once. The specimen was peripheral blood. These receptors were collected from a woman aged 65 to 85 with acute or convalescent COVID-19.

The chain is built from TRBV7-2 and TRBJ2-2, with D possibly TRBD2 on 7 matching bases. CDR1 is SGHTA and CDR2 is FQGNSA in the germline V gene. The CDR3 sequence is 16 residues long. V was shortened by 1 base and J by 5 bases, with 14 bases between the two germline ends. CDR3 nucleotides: TGTGCCAGCAGCTTAGTCGGGGGGCCCAGGACCGGGGAGCTGTTTTTT. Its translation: CASSLVGGPRTGELFF.

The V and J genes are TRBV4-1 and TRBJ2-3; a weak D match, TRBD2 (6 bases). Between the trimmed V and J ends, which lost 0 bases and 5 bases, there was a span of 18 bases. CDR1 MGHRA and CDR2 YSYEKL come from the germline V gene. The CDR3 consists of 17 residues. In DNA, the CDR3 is TGCGCCAGCAGCCAAGATTATCTCCGGGGGAATGAAGATACGCAGTATTTT. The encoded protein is CASSQDYLRGNEDTQYF.

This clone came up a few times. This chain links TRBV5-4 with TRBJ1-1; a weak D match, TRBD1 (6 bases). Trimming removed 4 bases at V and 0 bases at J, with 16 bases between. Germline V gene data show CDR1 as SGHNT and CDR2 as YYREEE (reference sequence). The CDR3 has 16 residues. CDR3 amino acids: CASSQVRDTLNTEAFF. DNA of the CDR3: TGTGCCAGCAGCCAGGTCCGGGACACTTTGAACACTGAAGCTTTCTTT.

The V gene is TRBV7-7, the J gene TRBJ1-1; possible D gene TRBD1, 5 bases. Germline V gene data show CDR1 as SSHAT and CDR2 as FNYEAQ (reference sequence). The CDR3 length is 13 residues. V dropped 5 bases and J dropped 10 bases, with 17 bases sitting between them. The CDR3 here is CASSEGRGGVAFF. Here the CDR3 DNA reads TGTGCCAGCAGCGAGGGCCGGGGAGGGGTAGCTTTCTTT.

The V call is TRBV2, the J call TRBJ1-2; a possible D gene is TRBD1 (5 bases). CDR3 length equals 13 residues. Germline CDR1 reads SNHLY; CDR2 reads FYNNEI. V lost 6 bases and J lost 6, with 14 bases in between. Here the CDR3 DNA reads TGTGCCAGCAGGGACCGACAGACGAATGGCTACACCTTC. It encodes CASRDRQTNGYTF.

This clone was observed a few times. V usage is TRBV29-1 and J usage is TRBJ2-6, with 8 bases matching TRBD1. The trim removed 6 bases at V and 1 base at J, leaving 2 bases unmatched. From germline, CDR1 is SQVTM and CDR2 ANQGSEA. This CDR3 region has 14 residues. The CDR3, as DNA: TGCAGCGTGAGGACAGGGTCTGGGGCCAACGTCCTGACTTTC. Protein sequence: CSVRTGSGANVLTF.

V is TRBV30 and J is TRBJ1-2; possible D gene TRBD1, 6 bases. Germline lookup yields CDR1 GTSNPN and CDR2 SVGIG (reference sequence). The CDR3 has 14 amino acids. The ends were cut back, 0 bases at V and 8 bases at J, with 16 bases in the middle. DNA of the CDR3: TGTGCCTGGAGTGTAACCCCTAACAGGGAGGGCTACACCTTC. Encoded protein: CAWSVTPNREGYTF.

CDR3 sequence (DNA): TGTGCCAGCAGCATATACAGGGACGCTGAAGCTTTCTTT. It specifies CASSIYRDAEAFF. The chain is built from TRBV7-2 and TRBJ1-1, with D maybe TRBD1 (6 bases). Germline lookup yields CDR1 SGHTA and CDR2 FQGNSA. With 5 bases removed from V and 6 bases from J, the gap between germline ends came to 13 bases. This CDR3 has 13 residues.

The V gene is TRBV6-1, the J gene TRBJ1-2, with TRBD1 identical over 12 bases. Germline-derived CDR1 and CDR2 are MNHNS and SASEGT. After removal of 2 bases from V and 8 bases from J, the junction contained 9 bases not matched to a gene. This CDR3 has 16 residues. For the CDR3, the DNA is TGTGCCAGCAGTGAATTAGTTGGGACAGGGGGCTCCGGCTACACCTTC. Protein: CASSELVGTGGSGYTF.

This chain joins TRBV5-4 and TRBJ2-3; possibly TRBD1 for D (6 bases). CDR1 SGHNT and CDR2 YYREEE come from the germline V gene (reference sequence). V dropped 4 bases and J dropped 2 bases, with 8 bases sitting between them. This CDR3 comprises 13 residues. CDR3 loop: CASSGQITDTQYF. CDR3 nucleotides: TGTGCCAGCAGCGGACAGATCACAGATACGCAGTATTTT.